These T cell receptor beta chains were read from a single sample in a study of T cells in Graves' hyperthyroidism and ophthalmopathy. One entry per CDR3 protein results from TCRdb running MiXCR on the multiplex PCR reads. The table lists roughly 400,000 distinct CDR3 sequences, approximately 25% of them singletons. The sample consisted of blood. The source of these receptors is a man in his fifties or sixties with Graves' hyperthyroidism. The CDR3 runs from the conserved cysteine through the conserved F or W. Fields, in order: V gene, J gene, D gene, clone size, CDR3 protein, CDR3 DNA. A D gene is named only where the DNA matches it firmly. Only some rows state a clone size, as once, few, many or a class for expanded clones.

>TRBV7-9|TRBJ2-3|-|-
CASSLVGGGPTDTQYF
TGTGCCAGCAGCTTAGTGGGGGGCGGACCCACAGATACGCAGTATTTT
>TRBV7-9|TRBJ2-7|-|-
CASSPRGTGEQYF
TGTGCCAGCAGCCCACGTGGTACGGGCGAGCAGTACTTC
>TRBV7-2|TRBJ2-1|TRBD2|many
CASSTLAGGSNEQFF
TGTGCCAGCAGCACACTAGCGGGAGGGTCCAATGAGCAGTTCTTC
>TRBV6-1|TRBJ2-7|-|-
CASSEMRGVPSEQYF
TGTGCCAGCAGTGAAATGAGGGGGGTCCCCTCCGAGCAGTACTTC
>TRBV7-3|TRBJ2-1|TRBD2|-
CASSSGLANEQFF
TGTGCCAGCAGCTCCGGACTAGCGAATGAGCAGTTCTTC
>TRBV5-1|TRBJ1-2|-|few
CASSPAFGGYTF
TGCGCCAGCAGCCCTGCCTTCGGCGGCTACACCTTC
>TRBV7-7|TRBJ1-2|-|few
CASSPLRGANGYTF
TGTGCTAGCAGCCCCCTGCGGGGGGCTAATGGCTACACCTTC
>TRBV24-1|TRBJ2-3|-|few
CATSGEFYTDTQYF
TGTGCCACCAGTGGGGAGTTTTACACAGATACGCAGTATTTT
>TRBV29-1|TRBJ1-3|TRBD1|few
CSVETGTGNTIYF
TGCAGCGTTGAGACAGGGACTGGAAACACCATATATTTT
>TRBV30|TRBJ2-1|-|few
CASGTPQFF
TGTGCCTCCGGGACTCCGCAGTTCTTC
>TRBV5-1|TRBJ2-3|-|few
CASSQAGGHTDTQYF
TGCGCCAGCAGCCAAGCGGGTGGGCACACAGATACGCAGTATTTT
>TRBV24-1|TRBJ1-5|-|few
CATSDRTQSNQPQHF
TGTGCCACCAGTGATCGGACCCAGAGCAATCAGCCCCAGCATTTT
>TRBV6-2/TRBV6-3|TRBJ2-1|TRBD2|-
CASRKSGRPHNEQFF
TGTGCCAGCAGAAAAAGCGGGAGACCCCACAATGAGCAGTTCTTC
>TRBV10-3|TRBJ2-1|TRBD2|-
CAISGRGLAGSYNEQFF
TGTGCCATCAGTGGCAGGGGACTAGCGGGCTCCTACAATGAGCAGTTCTTC
>TRBV11-3|TRBJ1-1|-|-
CASSLVSLNTEAFF
TGTGCCAGCAGCTTAGTGTCTTTGAACACTGAAGCTTTCTTT
>TRBV11-2|TRBJ2-3|-|few
CASSLVLFGGDTQYF
TGTGCCAGCAGCTTAGTACTTTTTGGCGGAGATACGCAGTATTTT
>TRBV20-1|TRBJ2-2|TRBD2|-
CSARDSGSTGELFF
TGCAGTGCTAGAGATAGCGGGAGCACCGGGGAGCTGTTTTTT
>TRBV11-2|TRBJ2-1|TRBD2|many
CASSLGTSSYNEQFF
TGTGCCAGCAGCTTAGGGACTAGCTCCTACAATGAGCAGTTCTTC
>TRBV7-8|TRBJ2-3|-|-
CASSLGTSEGTQYF
TGTGCCAGCAGCCTTGGGACATCAGAGGGTACGCAGTATTTT
>TRBV18|TRBJ2-7|-|-
CASSPGYSSYEQYF
TGTGCCAGCTCACCAGGGTACAGCTCCTACGAGCAGTACTTC
>TRBV10-3|TRBJ2-1|-|few
CAISESTAASNEQFF
TGTGCCATCAGTGAGTCGACGGCAGCGAGCAATGAGCAGTTCTTC
>TRBV7-4|TRBJ2-1|TRBD2|once
CASTRTSGNNEQFF
TGTGCCAGCACCAGGACTAGCGGGAACAATGAGCAGTTCTTC
>TRBV24-1|TRBJ1-2|-|-
CATSDLGSYGYTF
TGTGCCACCAGTGATTTGGGCAGCTATGGCTACACCTTC
>TRBV27|TRBJ2-5|-|-
CASRPTVQETQYF
TGTGCCAGCAGACCGACAGTTCAAGAGACCCAGTACTTC
>TRBV12-3/TRBV12-4|TRBJ2-1|-|many
CASSSFNEQFF
TGTGCCAGCAGTTCATTCAATGAGCAGTTCTTC
>TRBV12-3/TRBV12-4|TRBJ1-1|TRBD1|few
CASLTGAREAFF
TGTGCCAGCCTAACAGGGGCCCGTGAAGCTTTCTTT
>TRBV9|TRBJ2-1|-|-
CASSSPPINEQFF
TGTGCCAGCAGCTCCCCTCCGATCAATGAGCAGTTCTTC
>TRBV30|TRBJ2-7|-|-
CAWSVDGALTYEQYF
TGTGCCTGGAGTGTAGACGGGGCACTGACCTACGAGCAGTACTTC
>TRBV3-1|TRBJ2-7|-|many
CASSQGFYEQYF
TGTGCCAGCAGCCAAGGCTTCTACGAGCAGTACTTC
>TRBV6-1|TRBJ2-1|-|many
CASSETIYNEQFF
TGTGCCAGCAGTGAGACAATCTACAATGAGCAGTTCTTC
>TRBV3-1|TRBJ2-1|TRBD2|-
CASSRLGLADSYNEQFF
TGTGCCAGCAGCCGACTCGGACTAGCGGATTCCTACAATGAGCAGTTCTTC
>TRBV28|TRBJ2-5|-|-
CASKDAGGQETQYF
TGTGCCAGCAAAGACGCGGGCGGGCAAGAGACCCAGTACTTC
>TRBV12-5|TRBJ1-5|-|-
CASGSPGNQPQHF
TGTGCTAGTGGTTCTCCAGGGAATCAGCCCCAGCATTTT
>TRBV11-2|TRBJ2-5|TRBD1|many
CASSPQGADFETQYF
TGTGCCAGCAGCCCGCAGGGGGCGGATTTTGAGACCCAGTACTTC
>TRBV11-1|TRBJ2-2|-|-
CASSLEQGGTGELFF
TGTGCCAGCAGCTTAGAGCAGGGTGGCACCGGGGAGCTGTTTTTT
>TRBV12-3/TRBV12-4|TRBJ2-1|TRBD2|few
CASRSDGAGVLNEQFF
TGTGCCAGCCGATCGGACGGGGCGGGAGTTTTGAATGAGCAGTTCTTC
>TRBV7-2|TRBJ2-2|-|-
CASRRQNTGELFF
TGTGCCAGCAGAAGGCAGAACACCGGGGAGCTGTTTTTT
>TRBV7-9|TRBJ2-1|TRBD2|few
CASSLGRAGGRRAYNEQFF
TGTGCCAGCAGCTTAGGTCGAGCGGGAGGCCGAAGAGCCTACAATGAGCAGTTCTTC
>TRBV6-1|TRBJ2-1|TRBD2|-
CASSPLAGGSSDEQFF
TGTGCCAGCAGTCCTCTAGCGGGAGGCTCCTCGGATGAGCAGTTCTTC
>TRBV18|TRBJ2-3|TRBD2|-
CASSPLAGTMTDTQYF
TGTGCCAGCTCACCACTAGCGGGTACGATGACAGATACGCAGTATTTT
>TRBV19|TRBJ1-1|TRBD1|-
CASSMGQGTIWGAFF
TGTGCCAGTAGTATGGGACAGGGGACGATATGGGGGGCTTTCTTT
>TRBV19|TRBJ2-5|-|-
CATCPGAQETQYF
TGTGCCACCTGTCCGGGAGCCCAAGAGACCCAGTACTTC
>TRBV29-1|TRBJ2-1|-|-
CSVTPGNEQFF
TGCAGCGTTACACCGGGCAATGAGCAGTTCTTC
>TRBV15|TRBJ1-5|-|-
CATSRAPVFDQPQHF
TGTGCCACCAGCAGAGCGCCGGTCTTCGATCAGCCCCAGCATTTT
>TRBV7-6|TRBJ1-1|TRBD1|-
CASSPGQGKLAGEAFF
TGTGCCAGCAGCCCGGGACAGGGGAAACTGGCGGGTGAAGCTTTCTTT
>TRBV4-1|TRBJ2-7|-|-
CASSLQDTYEQYF
TGCGCCAGCAGCCTCCAGGATACCTACGAGCAGTACTTC
>TRBV12-3/TRBV12-4|TRBJ1-2|-|-
CASSSQAPNYGYTF
TGTGCCAGCAGTTCACAGGCTCCTAACTATGGCTACACCTTC
>TRBV3-1|TRBJ2-1|TRBD2|-
CASSHRAGGAYNEQFF
TGTGCCAGCAGCCATAGAGCGGGAGGAGCCTACAATGAGCAGTTCTTC
>TRBV7-2|TRBJ1-1|-|many
CASSLARSNTEAFF
TGTGCCAGCAGCTTAGCGAGGTCGAACACTGAAGCTTTCTTT
>TRBV4-1|TRBJ2-5|-|-
CASSQRERGETQYF
TGCGCCAGCAGCCAACGGGAAAGGGGGGAGACCCAGTACTTC
>TRBV11-1|TRBJ2-5|-|many
CASSFGPVGETQYF
TGTGCCAGCAGCTTCGGCCCGGTCGGGGAGACCCAGTACTTC
>TRBV11-3|TRBJ2-1|TRBD2|few
CASSSLAGSVDEQFF
TGTGCCAGCAGCTCCCTAGCGGGGTCGGTGGATGAGCAGTTCTTC
>TRBV29-1|TRBJ2-5|-|-
CSVGGTKYQETQYF
TGCAGCGTTGGAGGGACAAAGTACCAAGAGACCCAGTACTTC
>TRBV9|TRBJ2-1|TRBD2|-
CASSVSLAGENEQFF
TGTGCCAGCAGCGTAAGTCTAGCGGGAGAAAATGAGCAGTTCTTC
>TRBV27|TRBJ2-1|TRBD2|few
CASSLTASGKGEQFF
TGTGCCAGCAGTTTAACGGCTAGCGGGAAGGGGGAGCAGTTCTTC
>TRBV30|TRBJ2-3|TRBD2|once
CASLGGGMKDTQYF
TGTGCCTCCCTGGGGGGAGGGATGAAAGATACGCAGTATTTT